This T cell receptor beta chain comes out of a study of T cell changes during pregnancy in multiple sclerosis. TCRdb's copy holds only in-frame clones and misses some; the assay was immunoSEQ multiplex PCR. The sample holds about 24,000 clones, 88% seen once. This clone was seen only once. Sequences were derived from CD4+ T cells from peripheral blood mononuclear cells, sampled in the first trimester of pregnancy. The TCR was taken from a female donor in good health, enrolled as a control in a pregnancy study.

Here the CDR3 DNA reads TGTGCCTGGAGTGTGAAGGCAGGCGGGGGTGAAAAACTGTTTTTT. It codes for CAWSVKAGGGEKLFF. V is TRBV30 and J is TRBJ1-4, with D possibly TRBD1 on 5 matching bases. Looked up from germline, CDR1 is GTSNPN and CDR2 is SVGIG (reference sequence). The CDR3 spans 15 residues. V dropped 0 bases and J dropped 7 bases, with 15 bases sitting between them.